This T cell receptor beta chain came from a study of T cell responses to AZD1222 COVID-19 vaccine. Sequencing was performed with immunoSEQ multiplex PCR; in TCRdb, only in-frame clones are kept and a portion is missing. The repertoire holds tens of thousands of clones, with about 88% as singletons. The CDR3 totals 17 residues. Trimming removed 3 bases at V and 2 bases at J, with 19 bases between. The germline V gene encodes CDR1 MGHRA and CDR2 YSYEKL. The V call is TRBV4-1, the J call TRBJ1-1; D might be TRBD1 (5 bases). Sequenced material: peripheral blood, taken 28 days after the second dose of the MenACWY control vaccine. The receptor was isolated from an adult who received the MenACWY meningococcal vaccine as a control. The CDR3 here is CASSHDNGAGINTEAFF. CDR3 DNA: TGCGCCAGCAGCCACGATAACGGGGCAGGGATAAACACTGAAGCTTTCTTT.